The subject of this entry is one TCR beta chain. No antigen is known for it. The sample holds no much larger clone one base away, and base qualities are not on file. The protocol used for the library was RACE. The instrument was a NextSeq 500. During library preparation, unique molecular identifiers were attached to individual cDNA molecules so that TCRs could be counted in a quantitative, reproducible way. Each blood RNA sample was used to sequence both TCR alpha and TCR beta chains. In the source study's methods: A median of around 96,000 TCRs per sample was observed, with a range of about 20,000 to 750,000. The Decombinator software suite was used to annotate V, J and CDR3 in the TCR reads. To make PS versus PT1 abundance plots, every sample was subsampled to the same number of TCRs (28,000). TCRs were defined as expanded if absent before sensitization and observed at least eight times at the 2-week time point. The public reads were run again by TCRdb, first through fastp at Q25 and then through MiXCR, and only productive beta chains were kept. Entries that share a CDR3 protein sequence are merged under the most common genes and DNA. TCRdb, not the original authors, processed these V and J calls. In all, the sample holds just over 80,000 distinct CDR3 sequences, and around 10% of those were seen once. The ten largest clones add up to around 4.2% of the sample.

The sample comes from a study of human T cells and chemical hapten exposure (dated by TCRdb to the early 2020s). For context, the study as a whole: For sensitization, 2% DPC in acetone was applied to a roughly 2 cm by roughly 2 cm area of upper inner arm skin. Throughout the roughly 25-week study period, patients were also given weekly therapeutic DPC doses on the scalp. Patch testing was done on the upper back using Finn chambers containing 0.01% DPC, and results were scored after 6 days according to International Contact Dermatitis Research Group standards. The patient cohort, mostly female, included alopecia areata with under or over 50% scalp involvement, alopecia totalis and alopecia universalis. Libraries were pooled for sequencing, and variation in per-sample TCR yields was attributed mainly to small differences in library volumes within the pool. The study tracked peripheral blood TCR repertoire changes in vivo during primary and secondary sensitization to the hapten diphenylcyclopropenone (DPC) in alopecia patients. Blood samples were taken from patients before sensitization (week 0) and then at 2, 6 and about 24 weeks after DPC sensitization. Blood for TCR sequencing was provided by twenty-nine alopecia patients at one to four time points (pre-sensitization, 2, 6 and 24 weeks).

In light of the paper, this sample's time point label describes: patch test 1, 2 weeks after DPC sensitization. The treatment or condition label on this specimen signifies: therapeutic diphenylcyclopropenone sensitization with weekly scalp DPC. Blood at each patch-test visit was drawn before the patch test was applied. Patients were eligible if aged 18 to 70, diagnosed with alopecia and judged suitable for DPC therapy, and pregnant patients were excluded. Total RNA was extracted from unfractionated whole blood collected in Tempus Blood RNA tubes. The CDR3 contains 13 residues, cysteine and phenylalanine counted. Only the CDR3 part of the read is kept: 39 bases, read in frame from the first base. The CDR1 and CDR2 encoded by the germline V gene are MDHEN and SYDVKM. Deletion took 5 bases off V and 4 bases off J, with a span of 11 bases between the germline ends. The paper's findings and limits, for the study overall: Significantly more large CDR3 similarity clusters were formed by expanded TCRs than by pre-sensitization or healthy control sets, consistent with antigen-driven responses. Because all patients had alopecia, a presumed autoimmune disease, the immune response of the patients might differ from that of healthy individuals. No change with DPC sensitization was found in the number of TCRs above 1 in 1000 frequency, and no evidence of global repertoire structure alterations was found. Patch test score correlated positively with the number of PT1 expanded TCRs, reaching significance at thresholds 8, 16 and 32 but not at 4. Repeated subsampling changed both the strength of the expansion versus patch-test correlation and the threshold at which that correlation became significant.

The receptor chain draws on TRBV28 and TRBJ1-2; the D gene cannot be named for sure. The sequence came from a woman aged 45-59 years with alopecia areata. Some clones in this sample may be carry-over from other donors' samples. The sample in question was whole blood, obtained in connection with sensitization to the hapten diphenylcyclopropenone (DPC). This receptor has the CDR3 CASSGPFRYGYTF. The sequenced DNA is TGTGCCAGCAGTGGACCCTTTCGCTATGGCTACACCTTC.